This entry features one T cell receptor (beta chain) sequence. These data belong to a study of blood T cell repertoires in COVID-19. CDR3 length: 13 residues. Trimming took 2 bases from V and 10 from J, leaving 12 bases between them. Within the 2 weeks before study entry, each person in the exposed group met a COVID-19 case. Here immunoSEQ multiplex PCR was the method, and the copy in TCRdb shows in-frame clones only, minus some. Among 400,000 to 500,000 clones, nearly 90% were seen once, and the ten largest hold 1.4% to 1.5%. Sequenced material: PBMCs or T cells enriched from blood (not recorded which). The sequence came from a young woman who had been exposed to COVID-19. The J gene is TRBJ1-5, the V gene TRBV12-3 or TRBV12-4; TRBD1 is a possible D gene (6 bases). CDR3 loop: CASSLSAGDPQHF. DNA for the CDR3: TGTGCCAGCAGTTTATCGGCAGGGGATCCCCAGCATTTT.